This T cell receptor (beta chain) derives from a study of shared clonotypes between healthy human individuals. Whole-study context: A couple of women and a few men aged 18 to 49 served as donors. Study-level points and caveats: Estimated richness was generally greater in naive than memory subsets.

The input for sorted-subset replicate PCRs was approximately 190 ng DNA, some 30,000 T cell genomes. Only in-frame clones appear in the TCRdb table, and some are missing; sequencing was by immunoSEQ multiplex PCR. The sample consists of roughly 2 million clones, about 94% of them appearing once. The CDR3 has 14 residues. Trimming removed 6 bases from V and 1 base from J, with 13 bases in between. Germline lookup yields CDR1 SNHLY and CDR2 FYNNEI. Every contributor of samples was a Caucasian grown-up residing in Nashville, Tennessee. As for this clone: Its antigen is still unknown.

Sequencing was done on a sample of naive CD4+ T cells sorted from blood. Described subset: CD45RA+ positively selected. This TCR was recovered from a man younger than 30 in good health. V is TRBV2 and J is TRBJ2-7; D could derive from TRBD1 or TRBD2 (6 bases each). The CDR3 DNA sequence: TGTGCCAGCAGCGTGGGGGGCCGATCCTACGAGCAGTACTTC. It translates to CASSVGGRSYEQYF.